These 23 T cell receptor beta chains were all obtained from the same sample, sequenced in a study of regulatory T cells in long-lasting Graves disease (dated by TCRdb to the early 2020s). The time point label here, explained by the study, means: newly diagnosed GD, antithyroid drugs for less than 3 months. For both TCR sequencing and RNA sequencing, RNA was extracted from PBMCs in TRIzol. Preparation of the library involved multiplex PCR. The sequencer was an Illumina HiSeq 4000. CDR3 regions were amplified by Arm-PCR with iRepertoire HTBI primers to construct TCR beta libraries. Through fastp at Q25 and MiXCR, TCRdb rebuilt clones from the public reads, retaining in-frame beta chains. Entries that share a CDR3 protein sequence are merged under the most common genes and DNA. The sample table lists about 310,000 distinct CDR3 sequences, under 20% of them with a count of one. Less than 45% of the sample comes from the top ten.

This specimen consisted of peripheral blood mononuclear cells (PBMCs), obtained at new diagnosis, from a patient treated with antithyroid drugs. The receptors shown here come from a female donor with Graves disease.

This clonotype showed up just a few times. V gene TRBV18 combines with J gene TRBJ2-1; 7 bases match TRBD2. The CDR3 has 14 amino acids. Germline lookup yields CDR1 KGHSH and CDR2 LQKENI. Germline trimming cut 2 bases from V and 9 bases from J; bases unmatched to any gene: 7. CDR3 sequence: CASSPRGRAPEQFF. In DNA, the CDR3 is TGTGCCAGCTCACCAAGAGGGAGGGCCCCTGAGCAGTTCTTC.

This clonotype has ten or more counts. The J gene is TRBJ1-5, the V gene TRBV12-3 or TRBV12-4; weak D call: TRBD1 (6 bases). The CDR3 runs to 15 residues. V lost 5 bases and J lost 2, with 13 bases in between. CDR3 coding DNA: TGTGCCAGCAGTATAACAGGGAAGGGCAATCAGCCCCAGCATTTT. It codes for CASSITGKGNQPQHF.

V and J are TRBV20-1 and TRBJ2-3; 11 nucleotides line up with TRBD2. With 6 bases clipped from V and 3 bases from J, the junction kept 11 bases outside the gene matches. The CDR3 contains 16 residues. CDR1 is DFQATT and CDR2 is SNEGSKA in the germline V gene (reference sequence). DNA for the CDR3: TGCAGTGCACACCCACCGGGACTAGCGGTGACAGATACGCAGTATTTT. It is translated as CSAHPPGLAVTDTQYF.

This clonotype was seen many times. The V gene is TRBV28, the J gene TRBJ2-7, with TRBD2 matching over 14 bases. V shed 4 bases and J 3 bases; nucleotides not matched to a gene: 5. The CDR3 sequence is 16 residues long. Germline V CDR1 and CDR2: MDHEN, SYDVKM. In nucleotides, the CDR3 is TGTGCCAGCAGTTCCCCGGGACTAGCGGGAGACTACGAGCAGTACTTC. Translating it yields CASSSPGLAGDYEQYF.

This sequence joins TRBV5-1 and TRBJ1-2, with D possibly matching TRBD1 (6 bases). V dropped 0 bases and J dropped 6 bases, with 15 bases sitting between them. Germline lookup yields CDR1 SGHRS and CDR2 YFSETQ. CDR3 size: 15 residues. CDR3 DNA sequence: TGCGCCAGCAGCTTGGCCGGGGGACAAATGGATGGCTACACCTTC. The encoded protein is CASSLAGGQMDGYTF.

This clonotype was recorded at least ten times. J is TRBJ2-4 and V is TRBV7-2, with 7 bases identical to TRBD1. V lost 5 bases, J lost 13 bases, and 8 bases stayed unmatched. The germline V gene encodes CDR1 SGHTA and CDR2 FQGNSA. The CDR3 is 12 amino acids. This chain's CDR3 is CASSPDRALQYF. Written as DNA, the CDR3 is TGTGCCAGCAGCCCAGACAGGGCGCTCCAGTACTTC.

Remarks on this clonotype: A much larger clone is a single base away; this may be a read error. The rearrangement links TRBV27 to TRBJ2-1, with TRBD1 matching 9 bases. Germline assignment: CDR1 MNHEY and CDR2 SMNVEV (reference sequence). With V trimmed by 7 bases and J by 10 bases, 8 bases remained unmatched. CDR3 length: 13 amino acids. DNA for the CDR3: TGTGCCAGCACCGGGACAGGGTTCTACGAGCAGTTCTTC. This encodes CASTGTGFYEQFF.

This clonotype was observed many times. The chain couples TRBV30 to TRBJ2-2, with D possibly being TRBD1 (5 bases). This CDR3 region has 15 residues. The ends were cut back, 1 base at V and 4 bases at J, with 13 bases in the middle. The germline gives CDR1 GTSNPN, CDR2 SVGIG (reference sequence). The CDR3 loop reads CAWSAYPRVTGELFF. CDR3 nucleotides: TGTGCCTGGAGTGCTTACCCCAGGGTCACCGGGGAGCTGTTTTTT.

Concerning this clonotype: A much bigger clone sits one base away, suggesting this may be a read error. The genes are TRBV6-2 or TRBV6-3 and TRBJ2-1; D unclear. Germline CDR1 and CDR2: MNHEY and SVGEGT. V was trimmed by 6 bases and J by 9 bases, leaving 18 bases between them. The CDR3 has 14 residues. The CDR3 is CASREVKRSSEQFF. CDR3 nucleotide sequence: TGTGCCAGCAGAGAAGTCAAGCGCTCCAGTGAGCAGTTCTTC.

This clonotype was detected ten times or more. The chain joins TRBV28 to TRBJ2-7, with TRBD1 as a possible D gene (5 bases). The CDR3 spans 13 residues. V was clipped by 7 bases and J by 9 bases, with 19 bases between them. Germline V gives CDR1 MDHEN, CDR2 SYDVKM. The CDR3: CASTDGALLAQYF. The DNA of the CDR3 is TGTGCCAGCACCGATGGGGCCCTACTTGCGCAGTACTTC.

This clonotype was observed at least ten times. V usage is TRBV28 and J usage is TRBJ1-5; D perhaps matches TRBD1 (5 bases). Trimming removed 8 bases at V and 0 bases at J, with 17 bases between. CDR1 and CDR2 (germline): MDHEN, SYDVKM. The CDR3 runs 16 residues. CDR3 sequence: CASLGTADYSNQPQHF. The CDR3 DNA follows: TGTGCCAGCCTCGGGACGGCGGATTATAGCAATCAGCCCCAGCATTTT.

The chain couples TRBV2 to TRBJ1-5; tentatively, D is TRBD1 (5 bases). This CDR3 comprises 18 residues. The germline CDR1 and CDR2 sequences are SNHLY and FYNNEI. Trimming took off 6 bases at V and 1 base at J, with 22 bases between the two ends. CDR3 nucleotide sequence: TGTGCCAGCAGCGACCCCGGGACCGGCTACTTCAGCAATCAGCCCCAGCATTTT. Translated, it gives CASSDPGTGYFSNQPQHF.

This clonotype has at least ten counts. The V gene is TRBV18, the J gene TRBJ2-4; unclear D gene. V was shortened by 3 bases and J by 7 bases, with 10 bases between the two germline ends. Germline loops: CDR1 KGHSH, CDR2 LQKENI. The length of the CDR3 is 13 residues. As DNA, the CDR3 is TGTGCCAGCTCACCCCAAGCCGGGAACATTCAGTACTTC. Its translation: CASSPQAGNIQYF.

The rearrangement joins TRBV12-3 or TRBV12-4 to TRBJ1-2; 10 positions match TRBD1. The trim removed 6 bases at V and 4 bases at J, leaving 8 bases unmatched. CDR3 size: 15 residues. This chain's CDR3 is CASRSGTGAFYGYTF. CDR3 in DNA: TGTGCCAGCAGGTCCGGGACAGGGGCGTTCTATGGCTACACCTTC.

Here the CDR3 reads CASSFDYGVGEQFF. CDR3 DNA sequence: TGTGCCAGCAGTTTCGACTACGGGGTGGGAGAGCAGTTCTTC. The V gene is TRBV12-3 or TRBV12-4, the J gene TRBJ2-1, with D tentatively TRBD2 (5 bases). Trimming left V 3 bases short and J 10 bases short, with 16 bases between. The CDR3 is made up of 14 amino acids.

This clonotype has ten or more counts. The chain has TRBV7-8 and TRBJ2-4; 7 bases line up with TRBD2. Looked up from germline, CDR1 is SGHVS and CDR2 is FQNEAQ. Trimming cost V 2 bases and J 0 bases; bases outside gene matches: 10. The CDR3 sequence is 18 residues long. CDR3 region: CASSLPQRGSTAKNIQYF. CDR3 coding DNA: TGTGCCAGCAGCTTACCCCAGCGGGGCTCCACAGCCAAAAACATTCAGTACTTC.

This clonotype showed up just a few times. This chain uses TRBV27 with TRBJ1-3; D remains ambiguous. This CDR3 is built from 15 residues. The germline gives CDR1 MNHEY, CDR2 SMNVEV (reference sequence). The V gene lost 2 bases and the J gene lost 4 bases, with 12 bases spanning the gap. The DNA of the CDR3 is TGTGCCAGCAGTTTAGGAGCAGGAGGAGGAAACACCATATATTTT. Translated: CASSLGAGGGNTIYF.

This clonotype was recorded at least ten times. This chain joins TRBV6-2 or TRBV6-3 and TRBJ2-5, with a possible D match to TRBD2 (6 bases). The germline V gene encodes CDR1 MNHEY and CDR2 SVGEGT. This CDR3 has 16 amino acids. Trimming took off 2 bases at V and 5 bases at J, with 18 bases between the two ends. The CDR3 DNA reads as TGTGCCAGCAGTTACGGTGCGGGACTGGACATGGAGACCCAGTACTTC. Its translation: CASSYGAGLDMETQYF.

This clonotype was detected a few times. The chain is built from TRBV9 and TRBJ2-3; unclear D gene. The germline gives CDR1 SGDLS, CDR2 YYNGEE. This CDR3 contains 13 residues. The V and J ends lost 0 bases and 0 bases respectively, with 2 bases between them. The CDR3 loop reads CASSVVSTDTQYF. The CDR3 DNA reads TGTGCCAGCAGCGTAGTAAGCACAGATACGCAGTATTTT.

This clonotype has just a few counts. The chain uses TRBV5-4 and TRBJ2-3; D remains unclear. CDR3 length: 12 residues. Trimming removed 4 bases at V and 6 bases at J, with 9 bases between. The V gene's germline CDR1 is SGHNT and CDR2 YYREEE (reference sequence). CDR3 loop: CASSPSKDTQYF. DNA for the CDR3: TGTGCCAGCAGCCCTTCGAAGGATACGCAGTATTTT. The entire variable domain, with the rest obtained from reference TRBV5-4 and TRBJ2-3, is as follows: ETGVTQSPTHLIKTRGQQVTLRCSSQSGHNTVSWYQQALGQGPQFIFQYYREEENGRGNFPPRFSGLQFPNYSSELNVNALELDDSALYLCASSPSKDTQYFGPGTRLTVL.

This clonotype has a count of ten or more. The rearrangement joins TRBV6-9 to TRBJ1-4; D remains ambiguous. Germline lookup yields CDR1 MNHGY and CDR2 SVAAGI. The CDR3 is 13 amino acids. Trimming shortened V by 4 bases and J by 3 bases, and 6 bases separated the two germline ends. The CDR3 DNA reads TGTGCCAGCAGTTCGCGACCTAATGAAAAACTGTTTTTT. Translation: CASSSRPNEKLFF.

The CDR3 DNA is TGCAGTGGGGGATCTGACACCGGGGAGCTGTTTTTT. Its translation is CSGGSDTGELFF. This chain connects TRBV20-1 to TRBJ2-2; D not certain. The length of the CDR3 is 12 residues. Per germline, CDR1 DFQATT and CDR2 SNEGSKA (reference sequence). The V and J ends lost 7 bases and 3 bases respectively, with 9 bases between them.

J is TRBJ1-2 and V is TRBV28, with D tentatively TRBD1 (6 bases). CDR3 length equals 14 residues. Per germline, CDR1 MDHEN and CDR2 SYDVKM. Trimming cost V 3 bases and J 0 bases, with 8 bases left between them. CDR3 residues: CASSLGATNYGYTF. CDR3 sequence (DNA): TGTGCCAGCAGTTTGGGGGCTACTAACTATGGCTACACCTTC.